The subject of this entry is one T cell receptor (beta chain). Profiling relied on immunoSEQ multiplex PCR, and the TCRdb table lists in-frame clones only, not all of them. This repertoire shows tens of thousands of clones, nearly 95% found once; its top ten account for roughly 20%. This sample stems from a study of OX40 agonist ivuxolimab in advanced cancers. Looking at the study overall: Patients were treated with ivuxolimab, an agonistic anti-OX40 (CD134) antibody.

This CDR3 has 14 residues. With 4 bases removed from V and 7 bases from J, the gap between germline ends came to 14 bases. The V gene's germline CDR1 is MGHRA and CDR2 YSYEKL. This receptor was obtained from an adult with an advanced solid tumor such as melanoma, head and neck, liver or kidney cancer. J is TRBJ2-1 and V is TRBV4-1; tentatively, D is TRBD1 (5 bases). Specimen: CD4+ or CD8+ T cells sorted from blood, collected in a trial of the OX40 agonist ivuxolimab. DNA of the CDR3: TGCGCCAGCAGCCCCCCCTTAGGGGCAAATGAGCAGTTCTTC. Its translation: CASSPPLGANEQFF.